The rows below give T cell receptor beta chains drawn from one sample of a study of beta chain features in type 1 diabetes. Sequencing was performed with immunoSEQ multiplex PCR; in TCRdb, only in-frame clones are kept and a portion is missing. The sample consists of more than 85,000 clones, 40% of them appearing once. The sequenced sample consisted of stem cell memory CD4+ T cells from blood. All receptors come from a woman younger than 35 in good health. CDR3s include the opening cysteine and the closing phenylalanine or tryptophan. The D gene is left open where the match is weak. Expanded clones are given a class, and other clones once, few, many or no size at all.

D,V,size,J,DNA,CDR3
NA,TRBV29-1,few,TRBJ2-1,TGCAGCGTCTGGACTACCCCATTCTCCAACAATGAGCAGTTCTTC,CSVWTTPFSNNEQFF
TRBD1,TRBV11-3,few,TRBJ2-6,TGTGCCAGCAGCTTGGGACAGGGATACACTGTGGGGGCCAACGTCCTGACTTTC,CASSLGQGYTVGANVLTF
NA,TRBV7-9,NA,TRBJ1-4,TGTGCCAGCAGCTTTGCTTTCAGGGAAAAACTGTTTTTT,CASSFAFREKLFF
TRBD1,TRBV10-2,NA,TRBJ1-4,TGCGCCAGCAGTGACGCCGGGACAGGGGTTAGGAAACTGTTTTTT,CASSDAGTGVRKLFF
TRBD1,TRBV30,NA,TRBJ2-4,TGTGCCTGGAGTGTAGGGGACAGCAAAAACATTCAGTACTTC,CAWSVGDSKNIQYF
TRBD1,TRBV28,NA,TRBJ1-2,TGTGCCAGCAGTGACAGGGCGCGGGACTATGGCTACACCTTC,CASSDRARDYGYTF
TRBD2,TRBV18,NA,TRBJ2-6,TGTGCCAGCTCACTTACTGGGACTAGCTCTGGGGCCAACGTCCTGACTTTC,CASSLTGTSSGANVLTF
NA,TRBV11-3,NA,TRBJ2-2,TGTGCCAGCAGCCCACTGGCGGGGAGATACACCGGGGAGCTGTTTTTT,CASSPLAGRYTGELFF
NA,TRBV5-6,NA,TRBJ2-1,TGTGCCAGCAGCTTGGAGATAGGGCGGGTACACAATGAGCAGTTCTTC,CASSLEIGRVHNEQFF
TRBD1,TRBV27,NA,TRBJ1-2,TGTGCCAGCAGGTACAGGGGGGGTATCTATGGCTACACCTTC,CASRYRGGIYGYTF
TRBD2,TRBV7-9,NA,TRBJ2-6,TGTGCCAGCAGCCTCCGGGGAGGGGTAATTTCTGGGGCCAACGTCCTGACTTTC,CASSLRGGVISGANVLTF
NA,TRBV7-9,NA,TRBJ2-7,TGTGCCAGCAGCTCCCCCCGAGGGTTTTGGTACGAGCAGTACTTC,CASSSPRGFWYEQYF
TRBD2,TRBV6-6,NA,TRBJ2-1,TGTGCCAGCAGCGGGGGGAGATACAATGAGCAGTTCTTC,CASSGGRYNEQFF
NA,TRBV5-6,few,TRBJ2-2,TGTGCCAGCAGCTTAGGGGAACATTACACCGGGGAGCTGTTTTTT,CASSLGEHYTGELFF
TRBD2,TRBV5-1,NA,TRBJ2-1,TGCGCCAGCAGCTTGGCCCCTCTAGCGGGAGTAAATGAGCAGTTCTTC,CASSLAPLAGVNEQFF
TRBD1,TRBV6-5,NA,TRBJ2-1,TGTGCCAGCTGGGACAGGGGGCTCAATGAGCAGTTCTTC,CASWDRGLNEQFF